This T cell receptor (beta chain) was profiled in a study of shared clonotypes between healthy human individuals (dated by TCRdb to the early 2020s). Notes on the research overall: A few men and a couple of women, aged 18 to 49 years, made up the cohort. Each donor's leukapheresis produced roughly between roughly 0.94 and 9.5 billion PBMCs. To increase sequencing depth and limit assay-specific biases, different laboratories used diverse techniques to prepare libraries and sequence TCR repertoires. For each donor, CD4 naive and CD4 memory were each run on three plates, CD8 naive on two plates, and CD8 memory on one plate. Blood TCR repertoires of four to six healthy adults were deeply sequenced to estimate repertoire size and the extent of clonotype sharing between individuals.

For CDR1 and CDR2, the germline V gene lists LGHNT and FRNRAP. CDR3 length: 12 amino acids, cysteine to phenylalanine. Only the CDR3 portion is preserved as DNA: 36 bases, with reading frame beginning at the first base. The V end loses 3 bases and the J end loses 5 bases, and a stretch of 7 bases separates them. Remarks on this clone: The antigen this receptor binds is unknown. Base-call qualities are not available, and no considerably larger clone is one nucleotide away.

The research as a whole found: Because the study included only a small number of donors, the genetic and exposure-history diversity represented was limited. Sampling was limited to blood, and TCR repertoires in tissue likely differ from TCR repertoires in blood. Incomplete sequencing was indicated by rarefaction of sorted-subset datasets, despite the large sequencing depth. Across a handful of donors, around 5% of naive CD4, 3% to 3.5% of naive CD8, 2% to 2.5% of memory CD4, and 0.4% to 0.45% of memory CD8 clonotypes were shared. Estimated clonotype richness was generally larger for naive than for memory subsets. Compared with non-shared clonotypes, clonotypes shared by all four sorted-subset donors had higher generation probabilities. Based on pairwise subsampling, the degree of clonotype sharing among donors was expected to be affected by sequencing depth.

The donors were healthy, HIV-negative adults who had no recently reported acute infections or vaccinations. Every donor was a Caucasian adult residing in Nashville, Tennessee, USA. Magnetic negative selection was used to enrich CD4+ T cells, after which naive cells were positively selected on CD45RA and the negative fraction became the memory subset. After blood collection by leukapheresis, PBMCs were isolated using Ficoll-Histopaque density gradient centrifugation and then cryopreserved in the vapor phase of liquid nitrogen. Analytical flow cytometry was used to check the purity and quantity of each magnetically sorted T cell population. Each sorted fraction had its genomic DNA isolated and then quantified by UV absorbance on a Nanodrop 2000c. Using the deep immunoSEQ assay, multiplex PCR amplified TCR CDR3 regions from genomic DNA. Genomic DNA extracted from each cell subset was distributed evenly over all wells of several immunoSEQ 96-well plates, and each plate served as one replicate. For sorted subsets, approximately 210 ng genomic DNA, equal to about 30,000 T cell genomes, was loaded into each replicate PCR. Purified libraries were quantified with a Qubit 3.0 fluorometer, sized on a Bioanalyzer 2100, and re-quantified with the KAPA Library Quantification kit. Every immunoSEQ 96-well plate was sequenced on a separate single-read 150-cycle Illumina NextSeq 550 flow cell. On the authors' methods: Because the immunoSEQ output included only junctional sequences and no quality scores, the filtering could not be the same as the filtering used for full-length reads. To assign V/J genes and CDR3, sequences were annotated against IMGT germline references using PyIR, a Python wrapper for IgBLAST v1.9. Reads were removed for weak V/J assignments (E-value above 1e-6), missing CDR3, stop codons, out-of-frame junctions, or ambiguous translated residues. V3J clonotypes were defined as sequences sharing an identical inferred V gene, J gene, and CDR3 amino acid sequence. Percentage overlap between repertoires was calculated by dividing the number of shared unique clonotypes by the size of the smaller repertoire. RTK rarefaction, the Chao1 estimator, and Recon v2.1 estimates of unobserved clonotypes were used to assess repertoire richness. OLGA was used to compute generation probabilities for all TCRbeta clonotypes that the gDNA method yielded from a handful of donors. Here the immuneACCESS table is served through TCRdb, limited to in-frame sequences with V and J called. Missing clones are a known gap in these copies; in checked studies unresolved V genes cover under half, and the rest lacks a known reason. V and J calls and clone size follow that table, whereas D and trimming were derived from the DNA. This sample gives approximately 1,500,000 clones in total; around 98% of them show up just once. 0.4% to 0.55% of the sample rests with the top ten.

Rearrangement joined TRBV12-5 to TRBJ2-5, with the D segment identity uncertain. The sequencing input was naive CD4+ T cells sorted from blood. In the paper's terms, the cell subset or site label means: CD45RA+ positively selected. The TCR was taken from a man between 25 and 39 years old in good health. The DNA sequence follows: TGTGCTAGTGGTTTAACTGTGGAGACCCAGTACTTC. Its amino acids are CASGLTVETQYF.